Below, one TCR beta chain is given with its context. Unsorted whole blood supplied the blood RNA, and germline DNA was isolated too. The CDR3 covers 13 residues. V was shortened by 1 base and J by 6 bases, with 8 bases between the two germline ends. Germline CDR1 reads SGDLS; CDR2 reads YYNGEE. TCR beta cDNA came from about 0.55 ug total RNA, primed with a constant-region primer. Construction of TCR beta libraries relied on three successive nested multiplex PCR rounds employing slightly modified ARM-PCR. Amplification in the first two PCR rounds was performed using TRBV1-TRBV30 forward primers and a C-beta reverse primer for approximately 10 cycles each. Each CDR3 protein gets one entry after TCRdb re-called the multiplex PCR reads with MiXCR. The repertoire consists of about 310,000 distinct CDR3 sequences, with 50% to 60% occurring once and the leading ten covering about 15%. The sample belongs to a study of tumor-infiltrating lymphocytes in primary liver carcinoma. Study background: All patients, whether men or women, fell within 30 to 69 years of age.

This sequence originates from a woman aged 30 to 39 with primary liver carcinoma and hepatitis B virus infection. The chain is built from TRBV9 and TRBJ2-1; D is unresolved. The sequenced material came from peripheral blood. DNA for the CDR3: TGTGCCAGCAGCGTATCCGGTCCCAATGAGCAGTTCTTC. The encoded protein is CASSVSGPNEQFF.